The 3 T cell receptor beta chains below come from one sample, sequenced in a study of Graves' ophthalmopathy and Graves' hyperthyroidism. The sequenced template was RNA, covering the TCR beta CDR3 region. RT-PCR in the first round used HTBI primers; a second-round multiplex PCR followed. TCRdb re-called the multiplex PCR reads through MiXCR, storing one row per CDR3 protein. The sample records over a million distinct CDR3 sequences, 35% to 40% being singletons. The sequencing sample was made of peripheral blood or thyroid tissue (not recorded which). These TCRs come from an adult man with Graves' hyperthyroidism.

There are many counts of this clonotype. The chain joins TRBV7-2 to TRBJ1-5; D unclear. CDR1 and CDR2 from the germline V gene are SGHTA and FQGNSA. Trimming removed 1 base from V and 3 bases from J, with 10 bases in between. This CDR3 spans 15 amino acids. CDR3 nucleotides: TGTGCCAGCAGCTTAGGATGGTCGGACAATCAGCCCCAGCATTTT. Residues: CASSLGWSDNQPQHF.

The table lists this clonotype with a few counts. The V gene is TRBV7-2, the J gene TRBJ1-6; no reliable D call. V shed 4 bases and J shed 10 bases, with 14 bases lying between them. CDR1 and CDR2 (germline): SGHTA, FQGNSA. This CDR3 is 14 amino acids long. The CDR3 DNA is TGTGCCAGCAGCTCTCGGGTCTCAGGCTCACCCCTCCACTTT. Translated: CASSSRVSGSPLHF.

The chain links TRBV19 to TRBJ1-5; D uncertain. Trimming pared 3 bases from V and 4 bases from J, leaving 13 bases between. The CDR3 extends over 15 amino acids. The germline gives CDR1 LNHDA, CDR2 SQIVND (reference sequence). The CDR3: CASSINSARNQPQHF. CDR3 DNA: TGTGCCAGTAGTATCAACAGCGCAAGAAATCAGCCCCAGCATTTT.